Given below is one TCR beta chain in context. Its antigen is still unknown. This specimen belongs to a study of vaccination and CD4 T cells after COVID-19. Background on the study: Post-COVID sampling occurred a median about 100 days after diagnosis (range 35 to 161). Cellular stimulation was performed using overlapping spike peptides derived from SARS-CoV-2, HCoV-NL63, HCoV-OC43 and HCoV-229E. Post-vaccination specimens were collected at a median of about 66 days following dose two (range 14 to 241).

At the Johns Hopkins FTIC core, DNA taken from cultured CD4+ T cells was sequenced by way of the Oncomine TCR Beta short-read assay. Using its own MiXCR run on the PCR reads, TCRdb lists one record per CDR3 protein. The data hold around 8,000 distinct CDR3 sequences, with 20% to 25% observed a single time. The CDR3 covers 16 residues. Treatment given: roughly ten-day PBMC culture with coronavirus spike peptide pools or control peptides (ViraFEST assay). The material was CD4+ T cells from blood, cultured in vitro, obtained after SARS-CoV-2 vaccination. V is TRBV12-2 and J is TRBJ2-1; the D call TRBD2 from the table was never checked on the DNA. TRBV12-2 is noted as a pseudogene. This TCR came from a human donor who had recovered from COVID-19. In nucleotides, the CDR3 is TGTGCAAGTCGCCCCGATAAGCGGGAGGTCGGGAATGAGCAGTTCTTC. It specifies CASRPDKREVGNEQFF.